These 6 T cell receptor beta chains share one sample of origin, sequenced in a study of blood T cell repertoires in COVID-19. The repertoire was sequenced with immunoSEQ multiplex PCR; TCRdb's copy has only in-frame clones and lacks some. The repertoire holds over 130,000 clones, with about three quarters as singletons. Material: PBMCs or T cells enriched from blood (not recorded which). All receptors derive from a woman aged 45-65 years who had recovered from COVID-19.

The chain carries TRBV21-1 and TRBJ2-1; the D call in the table, TRBD1, was not verified against the DNA. TRBV21-1 is tagged as a pseudogene. The CDR3 is 14 residues long. The DNA for the CDR3 is TGTGCCAGCAGCAGCAGGGACTCCTACAATGAGCAGTTCTTC. This encodes CASSSRDSYNEQFF.

To note about this clone: Distinct nucleotide sequences in the sample also encode this CDR3. The V and J genes are TRBV19 and TRBJ2-7; TRBD1 matches 8 bases. Trimming removed 1 base from V and 1 base from J; junction bases left unmatched: 3. CDR1 is LNHDA and CDR2 is SQIVND in the germline V gene (reference sequence). This CDR3 is built from 15 residues. The CDR3 sequence: CASSIAGTGSYEQYF. The DNA for the CDR3 is TGTGCCAGTAGTATAGCAGGGACAGGATCCTACGAGCAGTACTTC.

The chain couples TRBV6-1 to TRBJ1-1; D is possibly TRBD1 (5 bases). The CDR3 totals 16 residues. V was cut by 2 bases and J by 6 bases, with 19 bases left in between. The germline V gene has CDR1 MNHNS and CDR2 SASEGT. The CDR3 loop is CASSESYGQGNPEAFF. CDR3 DNA sequence: TGTGCCAGCAGTGAATCGTATGGGCAGGGAAACCCTGAAGCTTTCTTT.

J is TRBJ1-5 and V is TRBV19; D not resolved. CDR3 size: 14 residues. CDR1 is LNHDA and CDR2 is SQIVND in the germline V gene (reference sequence). The germline V and J ends were trimmed by 7 bases and 5 bases, with 15 bases remaining between them. The CDR3 DNA follows: TGTGCCAGTACGGAGGCGTCCAGGTATCAGCCCCAGCATTTT. Residues: CASTEASRYQPQHF.

V gene TRBV27 combines with J gene TRBJ2-7, with D tentatively TRBD1 (5 bases). CDR3 length: 14 amino acids. The V end was cut by 5 bases, the J end by 4 bases, with 15 bases between. Germline CDR1 is MNHEY and CDR2 is SMNVEV (reference sequence). The CDR3 region is CASSAGLYGYEQYF. DNA of the CDR3: TGTGCCAGCAGTGCAGGGCTTTACGGGTACGAGCAGTACTTC.

The CDR3, as DNA: TGTGCCAGTAGTTGGGCAGGGGGCCGGAGTCAGCCCCAGCATTTT. Its translation is CASSWAGGRSQPQHF. V usage is TRBV19 and J usage is TRBJ1-5; TRBD1 matches at 8 bases. This CDR3 comprises 15 residues. Germline CDR1 LNHDA, CDR2 SQIVND (reference sequence). With V trimmed by 5 bases and J by 6 bases, 9 bases remained unmatched.